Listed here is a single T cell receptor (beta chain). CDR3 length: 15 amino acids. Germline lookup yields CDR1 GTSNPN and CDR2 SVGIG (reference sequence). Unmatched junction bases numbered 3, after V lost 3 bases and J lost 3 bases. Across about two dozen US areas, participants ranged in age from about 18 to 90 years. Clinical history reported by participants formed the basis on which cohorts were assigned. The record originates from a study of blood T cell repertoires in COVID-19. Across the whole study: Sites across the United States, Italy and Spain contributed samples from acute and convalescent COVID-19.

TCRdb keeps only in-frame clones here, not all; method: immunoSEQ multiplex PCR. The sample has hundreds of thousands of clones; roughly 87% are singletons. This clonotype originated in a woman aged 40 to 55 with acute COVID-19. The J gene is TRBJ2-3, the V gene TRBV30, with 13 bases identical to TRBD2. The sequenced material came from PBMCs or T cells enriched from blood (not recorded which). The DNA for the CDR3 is TGTGCCTGGAGCGGACTAGCGGGGGTGACAGATACGCAGTATTTT. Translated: CAWSGLAGVTDTQYF.